Detailed here is one T cell receptor (beta chain). Its antigen is as yet unknown. The CDR3 runs to 10 residues. Germline CDR1 and CDR2: MDHEN and SYDVKM. Trimming pared 6 bases from V and 9 bases from J, leaving 8 bases between. This entry is derived from a study of shared clonotypes between healthy human individuals. Using about 220 ng DNA, tens of thousands of T cell genomes, the sorted-subset replicate PCRs were run. The assay was immunoSEQ multiplex PCR, and TCRdb's table has in-frame clones only and misses some. Here the sample spans 2 million to 2.5 million clones, over 90% being singletons. CD4+ cells yielded CD45RA+ naive and CD45RA-negative memory subsets. Study-wide results and caveats: Collection of samples was limited to blood; tissue repertoires likely differ. Among the subsets, naive ones generally showed larger estimated richness than memory ones.

Material for sequencing was naive CD4+ T cells from PBMCs. The subset was: CD45RA+ positively selected. The chain links TRBV28 to TRBJ1-2, with D hard to call. This clonotype was sampled from a man younger than 35 in good health. Some clones in this sample may be carry-over from other donors' samples. DNA for the CDR3: TGTGCCAGCAGGAGGGAAAGCTACACCTTC. Amino acids: CASRRESYTF.